This TCR beta chain derives from a study of cytomegalovirus exposure and HLA in healthy donors. Study-level results: Investigators reported more than 150 TCR beta chains as tied to cytomegalovirus. A few of the chains that were CMV-associated were confirmed in vitro to be specific for CMV antigens.

To note about this clone: What it binds is unknown.

TCRdb's copy holds only in-frame clones and misses some; the assay was immunoSEQ multiplex PCR. Of some 69,000 clones in the sample, under 96% were seen once. The CDR3 sequence is 14 residues long. Trimming removed 6 bases from V and 4 bases from J; junction bases left unmatched: 5. Germline CDR1 SQVTM, CDR2 ANQGSEA. This receptor was taken from a young woman in good health and CMV-seropositive. The chain links TRBV29-1 to TRBJ2-1, with 11 bases identical to TRBD1. The sequenced sample was PBMCs. The CDR3 sequence: CSVRTGGSYNEQFF. DNA for the CDR3: TGCAGCGTAAGGACAGGGGGCTCTTACAATGAGCAGTTCTTC.